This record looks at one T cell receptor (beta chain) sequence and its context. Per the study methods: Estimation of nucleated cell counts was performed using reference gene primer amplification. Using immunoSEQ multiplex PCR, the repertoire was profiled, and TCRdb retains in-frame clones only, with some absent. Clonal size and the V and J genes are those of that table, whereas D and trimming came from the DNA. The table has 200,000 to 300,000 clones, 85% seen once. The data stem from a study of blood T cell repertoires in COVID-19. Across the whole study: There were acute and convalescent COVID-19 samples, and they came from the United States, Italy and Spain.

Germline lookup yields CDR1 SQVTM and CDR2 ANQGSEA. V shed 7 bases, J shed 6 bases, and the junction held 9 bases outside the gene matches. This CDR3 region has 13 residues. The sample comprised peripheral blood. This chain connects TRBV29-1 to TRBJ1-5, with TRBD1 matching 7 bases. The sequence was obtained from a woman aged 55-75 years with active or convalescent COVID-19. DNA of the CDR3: TGCAGCGCCGCGACAGGGTGGGGTCAGCCCCAGCATTTT. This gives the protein CSAATGWGQPQHF. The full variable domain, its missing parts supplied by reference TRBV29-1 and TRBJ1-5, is SAVISQKPSRDICQRGTSLTIQCQVDSQVTMMFWYRQQPGQSLTLIATANQGSEATYESGFVIDKFPISRPNLTFSTLTVSNMSPEDSSIYLCSAATGWGQPQHFGDGTRLSIL.